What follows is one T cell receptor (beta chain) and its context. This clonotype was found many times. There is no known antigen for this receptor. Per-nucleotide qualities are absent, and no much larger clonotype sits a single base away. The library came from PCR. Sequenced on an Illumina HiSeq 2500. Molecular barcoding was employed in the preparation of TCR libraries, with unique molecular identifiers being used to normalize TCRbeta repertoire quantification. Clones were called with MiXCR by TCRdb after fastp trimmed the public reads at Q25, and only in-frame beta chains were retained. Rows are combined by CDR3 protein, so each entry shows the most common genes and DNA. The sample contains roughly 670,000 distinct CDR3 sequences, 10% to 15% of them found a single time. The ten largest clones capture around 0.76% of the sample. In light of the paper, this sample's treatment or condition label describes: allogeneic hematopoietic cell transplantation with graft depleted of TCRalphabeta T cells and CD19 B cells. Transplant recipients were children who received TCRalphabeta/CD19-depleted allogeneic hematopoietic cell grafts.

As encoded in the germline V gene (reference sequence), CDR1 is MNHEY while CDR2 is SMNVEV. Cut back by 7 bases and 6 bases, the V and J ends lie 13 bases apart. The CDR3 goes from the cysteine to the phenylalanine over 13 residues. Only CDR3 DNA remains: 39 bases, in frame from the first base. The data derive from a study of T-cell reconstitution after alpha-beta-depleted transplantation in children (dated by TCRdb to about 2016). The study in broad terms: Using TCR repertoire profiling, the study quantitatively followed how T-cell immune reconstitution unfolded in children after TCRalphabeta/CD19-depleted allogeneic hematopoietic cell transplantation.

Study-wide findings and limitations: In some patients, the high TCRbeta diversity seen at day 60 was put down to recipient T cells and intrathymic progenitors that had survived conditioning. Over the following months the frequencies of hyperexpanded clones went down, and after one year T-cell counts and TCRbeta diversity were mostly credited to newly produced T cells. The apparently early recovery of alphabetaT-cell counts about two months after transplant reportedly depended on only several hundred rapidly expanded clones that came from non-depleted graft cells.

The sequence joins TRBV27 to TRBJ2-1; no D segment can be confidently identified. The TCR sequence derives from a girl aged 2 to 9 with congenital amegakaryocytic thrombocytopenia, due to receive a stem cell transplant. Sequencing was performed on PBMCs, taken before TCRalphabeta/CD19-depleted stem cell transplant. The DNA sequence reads TGTGCCAGCACCTTGGGCCGTGGCAATGAGCAGTTCTTC. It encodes CASTLGRGNEQFF.